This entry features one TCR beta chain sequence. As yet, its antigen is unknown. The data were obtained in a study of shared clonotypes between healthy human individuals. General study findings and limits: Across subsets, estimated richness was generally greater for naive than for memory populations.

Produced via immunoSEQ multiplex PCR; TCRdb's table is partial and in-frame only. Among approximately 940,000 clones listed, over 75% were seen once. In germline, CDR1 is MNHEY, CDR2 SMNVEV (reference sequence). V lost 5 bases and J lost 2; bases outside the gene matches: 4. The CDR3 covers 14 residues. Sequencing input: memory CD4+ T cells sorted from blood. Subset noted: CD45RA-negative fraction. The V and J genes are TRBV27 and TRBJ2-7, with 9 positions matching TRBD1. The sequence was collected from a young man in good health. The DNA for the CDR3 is TGTGCCAGCAGTCTCCGACAGGGGGCCTACGAGCAGTACTTC. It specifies CASSLRQGAYEQYF.